The entry below describes one T cell receptor beta chain. The data were obtained in a study of blood T cell repertoires in COVID-19. Study-wide context: The samples span acute and convalescent COVID-19 from the United States, Italy and Spain. T cells, B-cell-depleted T cells, or PBMCs supplied cDNA or gDNA.

Seattle patients were enrolled during active infection and followed longitudinally. The CDR3 runs 12 residues. The germline gives CDR1 MNHEY, CDR2 SVGAGI. V dropped 6 bases and J dropped 4 bases, with 9 bases sitting between them. In the original analysis: Nucleated cell number was recorded as an estimate derived from reference gene primer amplification. Assay used: immunoSEQ multiplex PCR; TCRdb lists only in-frame clones, some missing. The V and J calls and clone size come from that table; D and trimming were worked out from the DNA. The table includes 200,000 to 250,000 clones, around 89% detected once.

Input material: peripheral blood. The rearrangement links TRBV6-5 to TRBJ1-2, with D hard to call. This sequence originates from a man aged 30-40 years with COVID-19, enrolled during active disease. The CDR3 region is CASSYGPYGYTF. Written as DNA, the CDR3 is TGTGCCAGCAGCTATGGGCCCTATGGCTACACCTTC.